Given below is one T cell receptor (beta chain) in context. Its specificity is unknown. V lost 1 base and J 5 bases, leaving 8 bases between the germline ends. There are 13 residues in the CDR3. Germline CDR1 reads LNHDA; CDR2 reads SQIVND (reference sequence). The Oncomine TCR Beta short-read assay was what sequenced the DNA obtained from cultured CD4+ T cells. MiXCR, run by TCRdb on the PCR reads, gives a single entry per CDR3 protein. The sample contains over 10,000 distinct CDR3 sequences, 76% of which appear only once. This sample is drawn from a study of vaccination and CD4 T cells after COVID-19. Whole-study context: Participants were vaccinated with two doses, given as either BNT162b2 or mRNA-1273 vaccine. Median time from COVID diagnosis to post-COVID sampling was 101 days (35 to 161). Post-vaccination specimens were collected at a median of approximately 72 days following dose two (range 14 to 241).

Sample treatment: approximately nine-day PBMC culture with coronavirus spike peptide pools or control peptides (ViraFEST assay). ViraFEST stimulated the growth of antigen-specific T cells using peptide pools and subsequently profiled their TCRs by sequencing. The chain is built from TRBV19 and TRBJ2-5; no clear D gene. This clonotype originated in a human donor who had recovered from COVID-19. Input material: CD4+ T cells from blood, cultured in vitro. The CDR3 nucleotides are TGTGCCAGTAGTATAGGCGGTTGGGAGACCCAGTACTTC. Translating gives CASSIGGWETQYF.